This T cell receptor (beta chain) derives from a study of CD8+ T cells in alopecia areata. On the study more broadly: Treated individuals took tofacitinib by mouth, 5 to 10 mg twice daily. Dosing spanned 6 to 18 months on tofacitinib, then 6 months off drug.

CD4+ and CD8+ T cells were sorted from PBMCs stained for CD3, CD4 and CD8. The CDR3 consists of 16 residues. The V gene end was trimmed by 6 bases and the J gene end by 2 bases; junction bases not matched to a gene: 12. The germline V gene encodes CDR1 MNHEY and CDR2 SMNVEV (reference sequence). Extracted RNA was reverse transcribed into cDNA, the sequencing template. The repertoire was sequenced with immunoSEQ multiplex PCR; TCRdb's copy has only in-frame clones and lacks some. The table shows 200,000 to 250,000 clones, with 50% to 60% occurring only once. This sequence originates from a human donor with alopecia areata. V gene TRBV27 combines with J gene TRBJ2-7; 8 nucleotides align to TRBD1. Source: CD4+ T cells sorted from blood, taken at week 0. The CDR3 DNA reads TGTGCCAGCAGACCTTTTGATCGGACAGGGACCTACGAGCAGTACTTC. Its protein product is CASRPFDRTGTYEQYF.